The next 13 T cell receptor beta chains were all read from a single sample in a study of blood T cell repertoires in COVID-19. Generated by immunoSEQ multiplex PCR, the TCRdb table keeps only in-frame clones and is missing some. Here the sample spans roughly 130,000 clones, about four fifths being singletons. What was sequenced was peripheral blood. These receptors originate from a woman in her 30s who had recovered from COVID-19.

The J gene is TRBJ1-6, the V gene TRBV3-1 (or the pseudogene TRBV3-2), with D possibly matching TRBD1 (5 bases). The CDR3 is 15 residues long. The ends were cut back, 3 bases at V and 10 bases at J, with 16 bases in the middle. Germline-derived CDR1 and CDR2 are LGHDT and YNNKEL (reference sequence). The DNA of the CDR3 is TGTGCCAGCAGCCATAGGACGGGGGACTCGTCACCCCTCCACTTT. Amino acid sequence: CASSHRTGDSSPLHF.

This clone was seen a handful of times. In nucleotides, the CDR3 is TGCGCCAGCTCGGACTACCCGGACAGGGGAGCTGGAAACACCATATATTTT. Encoded protein: CASSDYPDRGAGNTIYF. The V and J genes are TRBV5-1 and TRBJ1-3; the match to TRBD1 covers 9 bases. Germline assignment: CDR1 SGHRS and CDR2 YFSETQ. The CDR3 spans 17 residues. V gave up 7 bases and J gave up 2 bases; unmatched junction bases: 13.

This chain uses TRBV29-1 with TRBJ1-2, with TRBD1 identical over 8 bases. Trimming at V came to 8 bases and at J to 3 bases, leaving 8 bases not matched to a gene. CDR3 size: 13 residues. Germline CDR1 reads SQVTM; CDR2 reads ANQGSEA. The CDR3 region is CSCRMTGDYGYTF. DNA for the CDR3: TGCAGCTGCCGAATGACAGGGGACTATGGCTACACCTTC.

On this clone: One end of the junction is discordant with germline, which a read error may explain. V gene TRBV7-7 combines with J gene TRBJ2-1; D call uncertain. The CDR3 spans 15 residues. Germline CDR1 SSHAT, CDR2 FNYEAQ (reference sequence). The CDR3 here is CASSSGPIGGYEQFF. As DNA, the CDR3 is TGTGCTAGCAGCTCAGGCCCCATTGGTGGTTATGAGCAGTTCTTC.

This clone was seen only a few times. The CDR3 reads CASSATPQGDYGYTF. CDR3 DNA: TGTGCCAGTAGTGCCACCCCACAGGGGGACTATGGCTACACCTTC. This sequence joins TRBV19 and TRBJ1-2, with 8 bases matching TRBD1. The junction had 8 bases not matched to a gene; V was cut back by 5 bases and J by 3 bases. Per the germline V gene, CDR1 is LNHDA and CDR2 is SQIVND (reference sequence). CDR3 length: 15 amino acids.

This chain's CDR3 is CASSPKGVSNYGYTF. Here the CDR3 DNA reads TGTGCCAGCAGCCCCAAGGGAGTCTCTAACTATGGCTACACCTTC. The gene calls are TRBV7-9 and TRBJ1-2; D remains unclear. Germline lookup yields CDR1 SEHNR and CDR2 FQNEAQ (reference sequence). V shed 5 bases and J shed 0 bases, with 13 bases lying between them. The CDR3 is 15 residues long.

The chain is built from TRBV6-1 and TRBJ2-3; D unresolved. The germline CDR1 and CDR2 sequences are MNHNS and SASEGT. The V gene lost 2 bases and the J gene lost 0 bases, with 9 bases spanning the gap. The CDR3 covers 15 residues. The CDR3 region has the DNA TGTGCCAGCAGTGAAATGTCAGGAAGCACAGATACGCAGTATTTT. Its protein is CASSEMSGSTDTQYF.

The V and J genes are TRBV10-3 and TRBJ2-5; tentative D call: TRBD1 (5 bases). Trimming removed 4 bases from V and 2 bases from J, with 8 bases in between. CDR3 length: 13 residues. Germline V gene lookup returns CDR1 ENHRY and CDR2 SYGVKD. The CDR3 loop is CAISGQGQETQYF. CDR3 coding DNA: TGTGCCATCAGTGGGCAGGGACAAGAGACCCAGTACTTC.

The sample holds many counts of this clone. The same CDR3 also results from other DNA sequences found in this sample. The rearrangement joins TRBV7-9 to TRBJ2-2; a weak D match, TRBD2 (5 bases). Germline V gene lookup returns CDR1 SEHNR and CDR2 FQNEAQ (reference sequence). The CDR3 is 15 residues long. V was pared by 0 bases and J by 4 bases, with 9 bases between. The CDR3 loop is CASSLAGSGTGELFF. In DNA form, the CDR3 reads TGTGCCAGCAGCTTAGCAGGGAGCGGCACCGGGGAGCTGTTTTTT.

The gene calls are TRBV7-9 and TRBJ2-7, with 7 positions matching TRBD1. The CDR3 loop spans 15 amino acids. Trimming removed 4 bases from V and 5 bases from J; junction bases left unmatched: 11. CDR1 is SEHNR, CDR2 FQNEAQ, per germline (reference sequence). The CDR3 DNA is TGTGCCAGCAGCTCAAGACAGGGTGGAGGTCACGAGCAGTACTTC. Amino acid sequence: CASSSRQGGGHEQYF.

The chain links TRBV18 to TRBJ1-6; D possibly corresponds to TRBD1 (5 bases). The germline V gene has CDR1 KGHSH and CDR2 LQKENI. The length of the CDR3 is 14 residues. V was trimmed by 2 bases and J by 10 bases, leaving 12 bases between them. The CDR3 here is CASSPIREGSPLHF. CDR3 DNA: TGTGCCAGCTCACCAATCAGGGAGGGATCACCCCTCCACTTT.

The V call is TRBV27, the J call TRBJ2-3; 7 nucleotides agree with TRBD2. The CDR3 consists of 16 residues. V shed 3 bases and J 5 bases; nucleotides not matched to a gene: 11. Germline V CDR1 and CDR2: MNHEY, SMNVEV (reference sequence). The CDR3 nucleotides read TGTGCCAGCAGTTTGTTTCCGAGCGGGACGGGAGATACGCAGTATTTT. It encodes CASSLFPSGTGDTQYF.

V usage is TRBV20-1 and J usage is TRBJ2-7, with a tentative D call TRBD1 (5 bases). The CDR3 spans 15 residues. V was trimmed by 3 bases and J by 3 bases, leaving 18 bases between them. Germline V gene data show CDR1 as DFQATT and CDR2 as SNEGSKA (reference sequence). CDR3 nucleotides: TGCAGTGCTAGTAAGGGGCTGGCAATAGGCTACGAGCAGTACTTC. Residues: CSASKGLAIGYEQYF.